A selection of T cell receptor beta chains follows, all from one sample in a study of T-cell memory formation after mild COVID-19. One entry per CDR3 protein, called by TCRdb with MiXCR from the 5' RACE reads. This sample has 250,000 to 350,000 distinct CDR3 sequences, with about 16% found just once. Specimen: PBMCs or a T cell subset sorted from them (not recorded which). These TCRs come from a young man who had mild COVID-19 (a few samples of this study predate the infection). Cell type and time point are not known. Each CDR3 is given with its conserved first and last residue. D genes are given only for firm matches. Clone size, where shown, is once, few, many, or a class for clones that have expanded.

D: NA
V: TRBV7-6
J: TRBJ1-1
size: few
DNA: TGTGCCAGCAGCGTACAGGGTTACACTGAAGCTTTCTTT
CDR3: CASSVQGYTEAFF

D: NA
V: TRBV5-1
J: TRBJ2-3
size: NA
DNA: TGCGCCAGCAGCCGTGACGGAATGGTGGGGACAGATACGCAGTATTTT
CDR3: CASSRDGMVGTDTQYF

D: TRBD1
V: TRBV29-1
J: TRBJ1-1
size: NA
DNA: TGCAGCGGATGGACAGGGGTGGAGACTGAAGCTTTCTTT
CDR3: CSGWTGVETEAFF

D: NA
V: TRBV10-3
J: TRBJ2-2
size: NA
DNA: TGTGCCATCAGCGGGACATCCGGGGAGCTGTTTTTT
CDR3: CAISGTSGELFF

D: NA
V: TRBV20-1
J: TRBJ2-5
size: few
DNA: TGCAGCAGTGGCGTCGTGGAGACCCAGTACTTC
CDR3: CSSGVVETQYF

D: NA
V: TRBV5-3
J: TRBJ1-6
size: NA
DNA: TGTGCCAGAAGCCACAAGCCCTATCGTTCACCCCTCCACTTT
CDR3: CARSHKPYRSPLHF

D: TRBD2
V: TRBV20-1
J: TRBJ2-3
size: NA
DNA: TGCAGGCTAGCGGGGGGCACAGATACGCAGTATTTT
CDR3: CRLAGGTDTQYF

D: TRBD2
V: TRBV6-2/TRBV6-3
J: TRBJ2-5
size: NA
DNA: TGTGCCAGCAGTTCGAGCGGGGGGATTGAGACCCAGTACTTC
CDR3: CASSSSGGIETQYF

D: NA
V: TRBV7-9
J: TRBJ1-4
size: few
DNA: TGTGCCAGTATCCTGTCCGCAACTAATGAAAAACTGTTTTTT
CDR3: CASILSATNEKLFF

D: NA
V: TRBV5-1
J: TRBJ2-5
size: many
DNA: TGCGCCAGCAGCGGAGCTGGACCTCGGGGAGAGACCCAGTACTTC
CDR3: CASSGAGPRGETQYF

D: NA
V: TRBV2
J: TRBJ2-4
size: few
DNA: TGTGCCAGCAGTGTTATACTAGCCAAAAACATTCAGTACTTC
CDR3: CASSVILAKNIQYF

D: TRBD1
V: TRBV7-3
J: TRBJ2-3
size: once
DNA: TGTGCCAGCAGCTCGGGACAGGGGGGAGATACGCAGTATTTT
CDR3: CASSSGQGGDTQYF

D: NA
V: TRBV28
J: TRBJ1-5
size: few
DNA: TGTGCCAGCAGGTTTGCCGATCAGCCCCAGCATTTT
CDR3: CASRFADQPQHF

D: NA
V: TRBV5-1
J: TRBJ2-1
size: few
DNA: TGCGCCAGCAGCTTGGATTACAGGGCCAATGAGCAGTTCTTC
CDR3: CASSLDYRANEQFF

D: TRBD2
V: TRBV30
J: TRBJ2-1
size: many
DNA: TGTGCCTGGAGTGTACTGGGGGGGGAGTTCCATGAGCAGTTCTTC
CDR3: CAWSVLGGEFHEQFF

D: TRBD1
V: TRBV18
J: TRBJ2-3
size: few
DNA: TGTGCCAGCTCACCGCGACAGGGTGGAGTGGATACGCAGTATTTT
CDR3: CASSPRQGGVDTQYF

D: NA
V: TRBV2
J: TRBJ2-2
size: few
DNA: TGTGCCAGCAGGAGGGGGGCTCACGGGGAGCTGTTTTTT
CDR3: CASRRGAHGELFF

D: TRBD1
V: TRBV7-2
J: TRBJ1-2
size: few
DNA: TGTGCCAGCAGCTTAGCCAGGGACAGCTATGGCTACACCTTC
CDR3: CASSLARDSYGYTF

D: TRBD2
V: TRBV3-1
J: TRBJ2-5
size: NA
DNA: TGTGCCAGCAGCCAATCCGGGCTAGCGGGGGAGACCCAGTACTTC
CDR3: CASSQSGLAGETQYF